Listed below are T cell receptor beta chains from one sample, sequenced in a study of vaccination effects on CD4 cells after COVID-19. Sequencing used immunoSEQ multiplex PCR; TCRdb keeps in-frame clones, though not all of them. The table shows approximately 82,000 clones, with around 74% occurring only once. No antigen is known for these receptors. Sequenced material: CD4+ T cells from PBMCs cultured with HCoV-229E spike peptides, taken before COVID-19 vaccination. The receptors were sampled from a human donor who received a COVID-19 vaccine. Each CDR3 is given with its conserved first and last residue. A D gene is named only where the DNA matches it firmly. For some rows the clone size is stated as once, few or many, or as a class when expanded; others skip it.

J | V | length | D | size | DNA | CDR3
TRBJ1-6 | TRBV6-5 | 16 | TRBD1 | once | TGTGCCAGCAGTTACTCGGGACAGTCGACTAATTCACCCCTCCACTTT | CASSYSGQSTNSPLHF
TRBJ1-5 | TRBV29-1 | 14 | TRBD1 | NA | TGCAGCGTGGGACAGGGGTTTAGCAATCAGCCCCAGCATTTT | CSVGQGFSNQPQHF
TRBJ2-3 | TRBV6-5 | 14 | TRBD2 | NA | TGTGCCAGCAAAGCGGGACTAGCGACGGATACGCAGTATTTT | CASKAGLATDTQYF
TRBJ2-3 | TRBV30 | 13 | NA | many | TGTGCCTGGACCCCAGGCCGGTTAGATACGCAGTATTTT | CAWTPGRLDTQYF
TRBJ1-5 | TRBV6-1 | 13 | NA | NA | TGTGCCAGCAGAGAAGTCGGGAATCAGCCCCAGCATTTT | CASREVGNQPQHF
TRBJ1-3 | TRBV5-6 | 15 | NA | NA | TGTGCCAGCAGCTTGTGGTCAGGGTCTTCAAACACCATATATTTT | CASSLWSGSSNTIYF
TRBJ1-6 | TRBV9 | 14 | NA | NA | TGTGCCAGCAGCGTAGGGGACAATAATTCACCCCTCCACTTT | CASSVGDNNSPLHF
TRBJ1-1 | TRBV27 | 15 | NA | few | TGTGCCAGCAGTCCAAATTGGCAGTCGAACACTGAAGCTTTCTTT | CASSPNWQSNTEAFF
TRBJ2-5 | TRBV5-1 | 14 | NA | NA | TGCGCCAGCAGCTTGGCCAAAGGGAGAGAGACCCAGTACTTC | CASSLAKGRETQYF
TRBJ1-2 | TRBV5-4 | 17 | TRBD1 | NA | TGTGCCAGCAGTTTCCCGGGACAGGGGGCGCCGGGTAGTGGCTACACCTTC | CASSFPGQGAPGSGYTF
TRBJ2-5 | TRBV23-1 | 17 | NA | NA | TGCGCCAGCAGTCAACCGGGCCCCACCACCACGGGAGAGACCCAGTACTTC | CASSQPGPTTTGETQYF
TRBJ1-1 | TRBV6-2/TRBV6-3 | 15 | NA | NA | TGTGCCAGCAGTTACGTCTGGCGGGGAAACACTGAAGCTTTCTTT | CASSYVWRGNTEAFF
TRBJ1-5 | TRBV19 | 14 | NA | NA | TGTGCCAGTAGTAGGGGACGGGAAAATCAGCCCCAGCATTTT | CASSRGRENQPQHF
TRBJ2-2 | TRBV6-5 | 14 | NA | NA | TGTGCCAGCAGTTACTCGTGGGGCACCGGGGAGCTGTTTTTT | CASSYSWGTGELFF
TRBJ2-5 | TRBV11-2 | 14 | NA | NA | TGTGCCAGCACCTCAACGAGGACGAAAGGGACCCAGTACTTC | CASTSTRTKGTQYF
TRBJ2-3 | TRBV28 | 15 | NA | NA | TGTGCCAGCAGGGATGGCAGGGCTTACACAGATACGCAGTATTTT | CASRDGRAYTDTQYF
TRBJ1-2 | TRBV7-8 | 15 | NA | few | TGTGCCAGCAGCTTAGCATCGACAGTTTTCTATGGCTACACCTTC | CASSLASTVFYGYTF
TRBJ2-2 | TRBV7-8 | 14 | NA | NA | TGTGCCAGCAGCTTAGGAGTGAACACCGGGGAGCTGTTTTTT | CASSLGVNTGELFF
TRBJ1-5 | TRBV19 | 15 | TRBD1 | NA | TGTGCCAGTAGCCGGACAGGGATAAGCAATCAGCCCCAGCATTTT | CASSRTGISNQPQHF
TRBJ1-2 | TRBV14 | 13 | NA | NA | TGTGCCAGCAGCCAAGCCAGAAACTATGGCTACACCTTC | CASSQARNYGYTF
TRBJ2-2 | TRBV24-1 | 16 | TRBD1 | NA | TGTGCCACCAGTGATCCCGGGACAGGGAACACCGGGGAGCTGTTTTTT | CATSDPGTGNTGELFF
TRBJ1-3 | TRBV6-5 | 14 | NA | few | TGTGCCAGCAGAACCGTCCTCTCTGGAAACACCATATATTTT | CASRTVLSGNTIYF
TRBJ2-3 | TRBV9 | 16 | NA | NA | TGTGCCAGCAGCGTATTTGCGGGGAGTCCCACAGATACGCAGTATTTT | CASSVFAGSPTDTQYF
TRBJ2-1 | TRBV30 | 15 | TRBD1 | NA | TGTGCCTGGAGAGCGGACAGGCTCGGATACAATGAGCAGTTCTTC | CAWRADRLGYNEQFF
TRBJ2-1 | TRBV5-1 | 14 | NA | NA | TGCGCCAGCAGCTTGGGGGTACCCTACAATGAGCAGTTCTTC | CASSLGVPYNEQFF
TRBJ1-2 | TRBV28 | 13 | TRBD1 | NA | TGTGCCAGCAGACTGGGACAGATCTATGGCTACACCTTC | CASRLGQIYGYTF
TRBJ1-5 | TRBV24-1 | 16 | TRBD1 | NA | TGTGCCACCAGTGACCGGACAGGGGTTAGCAATCAGCCCCAGCATTTT | CATSDRTGVSNQPQHF
TRBJ1-1 | TRBV6-5 | 12 | NA | NA | TGTGCCAGTAGACTGACGAACACTGAAGCTTTCTTT | CASRLTNTEAFF
TRBJ1-4 | TRBV9 | 14 | NA | NA | TGTGCCAGCAGCCCAGCGGGACGGTACGAAAAACTGTTTTTT | CASSPAGRYEKLFF
TRBJ2-2 | TRBV5-1 | 14 | NA | NA | TGCGCCAGCAGCTTGGAGGGGAACGCCGGGGAGCTGTTTTTT | CASSLEGNAGELFF
TRBJ1-2 | TRBV19 | 14 | TRBD1 | NA | TGTGCCACCCGGGACAGGGGGAGTAACTATGGCTACACCTTC | CATRDRGSNYGYTF
TRBJ1-2 | TRBV5-1 | 14 | TRBD1 | NA | TGCGCCAGCAGCCCGATCGGACAGGGGGATGGCTACACCTTC | CASSPIGQGDGYTF
TRBJ1-2 | TRBV18 | 16 | NA | NA | TGTGCCAGCTCACCACAGAGACAGCGCTCAAACTATGGCTACACCTTC | CASSPQRQRSNYGYTF
TRBJ2-5 | TRBV6-1 | 17 | NA | once | TGTGCCAGCAGTGAAGGGCCGCCAGGAGGGGCCCAAGAGACCCAGTACTTC | CASSEGPPGGAQETQYF
TRBJ2-3 | TRBV5-5 | 13 | NA | NA | TGTGCCAGCAGCTTCCCGGGCACAGATACGCAGTATTTT | CASSFPGTDTQYF
TRBJ2-5 | TRBV2 | 15 | NA | NA | TGTGCCAGCAGTGACAGGGACACCGCGGGGGAGACCCAGTACTTC | CASSDRDTAGETQYF
TRBJ2-4 | TRBV18 | 14 | NA | once | TGTGCCAGCTCACCACCAAGAGGTCAAAACATTCAGTACTTC | CASSPPRGQNIQYF
TRBJ1-2 | TRBV7-2 | 14 | NA | NA | TGTGCCAGCAGCCGGACAGTCACTGGGGAGGGCTACACCTTC | CASSRTVTGEGYTF
TRBJ1-2 | TRBV6-2/TRBV6-3 | 12 | NA | NA | TGTGCCAGCAGTTACCTCCTGGGCGGCTACACCTTC | CASSYLLGGYTF
TRBJ2-1 | TRBV7-2 | 14 | NA | few | TGTGCCAGCAGCCCGAGCTCCGACCACAATGAGCAGTTCTTC | CASSPSSDHNEQFF
TRBJ1-2 | TRBV25-1 | 16 | TRBD1 | NA | TGTGCCAGCAATAGTCACAGACAGGGAGCGGACTATGGCTACACCTTC | CASNSHRQGADYGYTF
TRBJ1-5 | TRBV20-1 | 16 | TRBD1 | NA | TGCAGTGCTAGTGGGACAGGGGGCGAAAGCAATCAGCCCCAGCATTTT | CSASGTGGESNQPQHF
TRBJ2-5 | TRBV6-5 | 15 | NA | NA | TGTGCCAGCAGTATTCGGACGGGGCCCGAGGGGACCCAGTACTTC | CASSIRTGPEGTQYF
TRBJ1-1 | TRBV6-5 | 14 | TRBD1 | few | TGTGCCGGGGCTGGGACAGGGGCGAACACTGAAGCTTTCTTT | CAGAGTGANTEAFF
TRBJ1-1 | TRBV6-6 | 14 | NA | NA | TGTGCCAGCAGCCATGCAGAATTTCAGGGAGATGCTTTCTTT | CASSHAEFQGDAFF
TRBJ2-3 | TRBV2 | 12 | NA | NA | TGTGCCAGCACTAGGGCGCCAGATACGCAGTATTTT | CASTRAPDTQYF
TRBJ1-6 | TRBV5-6 | 15 | NA | NA | TGTGCCAGCAGCTTGGATCCGGGGATGAACTCACCCCTCCACTTT | CASSLDPGMNSPLHF
TRBJ2-2 | TRBV2 | 15 | NA | few | TGTGCCAGCAGTGGCGGACTTGCGAACACCGGGGAGCTGTTTTTT | CASSGGLANTGELFF
TRBJ1-3 | TRBV4-1 | 15 | NA | NA | TGCGCCAGCAGCCCTGCGGCCCTTCCCGGAAACACCATATATTTT | CASSPAALPGNTIYF
TRBJ2-6 | TRBV6-6 | 14 | NA | once | TGTGCCAGCATATGGGAGTCTGGGGCCAACGTCCTGACTTTC | CASIWESGANVLTF
TRBJ1-1 | TRBV6-6 | 14 | NA | few | TGTGCCAGCAAGGGGAGCCCGGCGAACACTGAAGCTTTCTTT | CASKGSPANTEAFF
TRBJ1-4 | TRBV5-1 | 15 | NA | NA | TGCGCCAGCAGCCAGGACCTACGGAGTAATGAAAAACTGTTTTTT | CASSQDLRSNEKLFF
TRBJ2-5 | TRBV24-1 | 14 | NA | NA | TGTGCCACCAGTGCTGACCTCGCGCAAGAGACCCAGTACTTC | CATSADLAQETQYF
TRBJ1-1 | TRBV2 | 14 | TRBD1 | NA | TGTGCCAGCAGTGAAGACAGGGGTTTCGCTGAAGCTTTCTTT | CASSEDRGFAEAFF
TRBJ1-4 | TRBV18 | 15 | NA | NA | TGTGCCAGCTCACCGGGGATCGCAACTAATGAAAAACTGTTTTTT | CASSPGIATNEKLFF